A single sample is the source of the 20 T cell receptor beta chains below, sequenced in a study of beta chain features in type 1 diabetes. Every bit of the isolated RNA underwent reverse transcription, so sequencing read expressed TCRB transcripts. Generated by immunoSEQ multiplex PCR, the TCRdb table keeps only in-frame clones and is missing some. The top ten hold approximately 0.46% of the sample, which has tens of thousands of clones, roughly 31% seen once. The sample comprised stem cell memory CD4+ T cells from blood. The receptors stem from a woman between 18 and 29 years old in good health.

In this sample, this clone turned up a few times. The chain recombines TRBV10-3 with TRBJ2-1; 8 bases line up with TRBD1. The germline V gene encodes CDR1 ENHRY and CDR2 SYGVKD. J was trimmed by 5 bases and V by 4 bases; bases with no gene match: 10. The CDR3 totals 16 residues. The CDR3 loop reads CAISGAKNRGDNEQFF. In nucleotides, the CDR3 is TGTGCCATCAGTGGAGCTAAGAACAGGGGGGACAATGAGCAGTTCTTC.

V usage is TRBV7-2 and J usage is TRBJ1-1; possibly TRBD1 for D (5 bases). The CDR3 consists of 15 residues. Looked up from germline, CDR1 is SGHTA and CDR2 is FQGNSA. Between the trimmed V and J ends, which lost 5 bases and 1 base, there was a span of 14 bases. CDR3 bases: TGTGCCAGCAGCCCCAAGACGGGGGGGAACACTGAAGCTTTCTTT. Its translation is CASSPKTGGNTEAFF. The full variable domain, its missing parts supplied by reference TRBV7-2 and TRBJ1-1, is GAGVSQSPSNKVTEKGKDVELRCDPISGHTALYWYRQSLGQGLEFLIYFQGNSAPDKSGLPSDRFSAERTGGSVSTLTIQRTQQEDSAVYLCASSPKTGGNTEAFFGQGTRLTVV.

This chain uses TRBV12-5 with TRBJ2-1; no reliable D call. This CDR3 comprises 13 residues. The V and J ends lost 1 base and 6 bases respectively, with 7 bases between them. The germline gives CDR1 LGHNT, CDR2 FRNRAP. CDR3 DNA: TGTGCTAGTGGTTTGGGGAGTGGCAATGAGCAGTTCTTC. It is translated as CASGLGSGNEQFF.

The chain uses TRBV4-2 and TRBJ2-1, with 7 bases aligning to TRBD1. Germline values: CDR1 LGHNA, CDR2 YNFKEQ. This CDR3 comprises 16 residues. J gave up 4 bases and V 0 bases, and 6 bases lay outside the gene matches. CDR3 DNA: TGTGCCAGCAGCCAAGACAGAGGACAGGTGTACAATGAGCAGTTCTTC. Protein: CASSQDRGQVYNEQFF.

This chain joins TRBV5-1 and TRBJ1-2; D remains unclear. The germline V gene has CDR1 SGHRS and CDR2 YFSETQ. This CDR3 is 14 amino acids long. V was pared by 5 bases and J by 5 bases, with 16 bases between. CDR3 protein: CASRVHTEIYGYTF. The CDR3 DNA is TGCGCCAGCAGGGTTCACACAGAGATATATGGCTACACCTTC.

V and J are TRBV23-1 and TRBJ1-3; 12 bases map to TRBD1. TRBV23-1 is marked as an open reading frame, function uncertain. V lost 5 bases and J lost 1; bases outside the gene matches: 9. The length of the CDR3 is 18 residues. Written as DNA, the CDR3 is TGCGCCAGCAGTATTCCGGGACAGGGGGCTTTTTCTGGAAACACCATATATTTT. This codes for CASSIPGQGAFSGNTIYF.

This clone was counted a few times. This chain connects TRBV7-2 to TRBJ1-5; D is undetermined. The CDR3 extends over 14 amino acids. With 5 bases removed from V and 5 bases from J, the gap between germline ends came to 13 bases. Per germline, CDR1 SGHTA and CDR2 FQGNSA. The CDR3: CASSPPGRDQPQHF. CDR3 DNA: TGTGCCAGCAGCCCCCCCGGTCGGGATCAGCCCCAGCATTTT. Filled out from reference TRBV7-2 and TRBJ1-5, the complete variable domain reads GAGVSQSPSNKVTEKGKDVELRCDPISGHTALYWYRQSLGQGLEFLIYFQGNSAPDKSGLPSDRFSAERTGGSVSTLTIQRTQQEDSAVYLCASSPPGRDQPQHFGDGTRLSIL.

V and J are TRBV5-1 and TRBJ1-1; TRBD1 matches 7 bases. The germline gives CDR1 SGHRS, CDR2 YFSETQ. This CDR3 region has 12 residues. V gave up 0 bases and J gave up 11 bases; unmatched junction bases: 4. This CDR3 is CASSLDRGSAFF. Here the CDR3 DNA reads TGCGCCAGCAGCTTGGACAGGGGAAGCGCTTTCTTT.

The gene calls are TRBV6-1 and TRBJ1-5, with a tentative D call TRBD1 (6 bases). This CDR3 is built from 11 residues. From germline, CDR1 is MNHNS and CDR2 SASEGT. CDR3 in DNA: TGTGCAATCCAGGGGCTACGGCCCCAGCATTTT. Translating it yields CAIQGLRPQHF.

The chain joins TRBV5-4 to TRBJ2-5, with TRBD2 matching over 8 bases. The end of the DNA is better explained by TRBJ2-7, so the J call may be wrong. Germline assignment: CDR1 SGHNT and CDR2 YYREEE (reference sequence). This CDR3 contains 16 residues. CDR3 loop: CASSLGAGTRLYEQYF. Here the CDR3 DNA reads TGTGCCAGCAGCTTAGGAGCCGGGACTAGACTCTACGAGCAGTACTTC.

This chain links TRBV19 with TRBJ1-5, with 7 bases that match TRBD1. CDR3 length: 16 amino acids. Germline lookup yields CDR1 LNHDA and CDR2 SQIVND (reference sequence). Germline trimming cut 4 bases from V and 3 bases from J; bases unmatched to any gene: 9. CDR3 in amino acids: CASSTKTGVHNQPQHF. CDR3 nucleotides: TGTGCCAGTAGTACTAAAACAGGGGTTCACAATCAGCCCCAGCATTTT.

V and J are TRBV18 and TRBJ2-7; TRBD1 agrees at 9 bases. The CDR3 totals 14 residues. V was clipped by 7 bases and J by 5 bases; unmatched bases: 9. CDR1 is KGHSH, CDR2 LQKENI, per germline. The CDR3, as DNA: TGTGCCAGCTTCTCCGGGACAGGGTCCGACGAGCAGTACTTC. As protein: CASFSGTGSDEQYF.

V and J are TRBV7-2 and TRBJ2-7; 10 positions match TRBD1. The CDR3 sequence is 15 residues long. J lost 1 base, V lost 1 base, and 1 base had no gene match. CDR1 is SGHTA and CDR2 is FQGNSA in the germline V gene. The CDR3 DNA follows: TGTGCCAGCAGCTTAGGGGGACAGGGGTCCTACGAGCAGTACTTC. Amino acids: CASSLGGQGSYEQYF.

This chain joins TRBV30 and TRBJ2-3; 12 bases align to TRBD2. Germline CDR1 and CDR2: GTSNPN and SVGIG (reference sequence). Losses at the gene ends were 6 bases for V and 0 bases for J; bases not matched to a gene: 7. The CDR3 loop spans 16 amino acids. The DNA of the CDR3 is TGTGCCTGTTCTAGCGGGAGGGGGCCTAGCACAGATACGCAGTATTTT. Residues: CACSSGRGPSTDTQYF.

The chain uses TRBV7-2 and TRBJ2-2, with TRBD2 matching over 9 bases. The germline V gene has CDR1 SGHTA and CDR2 FQGNSA. Trimming cost V 2 bases and J 0 bases; bases outside gene matches: 7. CDR3 size: 18 residues. CDR3 sequence: CASSLTSGGIANTGELFF. Here the CDR3 DNA reads TGTGCCAGCAGCTTAACCAGCGGGGGGATCGCGAACACCGGGGAGCTGTTTTTT.

The gene calls are TRBV4-2 and TRBJ1-1; 11 positions match TRBD1. Germline V CDR1 and CDR2: LGHNA, YNFKEQ. The CDR3 runs to 14 residues. Losses at the gene ends were 1 base for V and 11 bases for J; bases not matched to a gene: 6. Written as DNA, the CDR3 is TGTGCCAGCAGCCAAGGGACAGGGGGCGTAGAGGCTTTCTTT. Protein product: CASSQGTGGVEAFF.

This clone was observed a handful of times. The genes are TRBV7-2 and TRBJ2-2; tentative D call: TRBD2 (6 bases). The CDR3 totals 15 residues. V lost 2 bases and J 6 bases, leaving 13 bases between the germline ends. Germline loops: CDR1 SGHTA, CDR2 FQGNSA. In DNA, the CDR3 is TGTGCCAGCAGCTTATCAACCCGCGGGGCCGGGGAGCTGTTTTTT. It yields the protein CASSLSTRGAGELFF.

This clone has a handful of counts. This rearrangement joins TRBV27 to TRBJ1-2; D is ambiguous. Germline CDR1 reads MNHEY; CDR2 reads SMNVEV (reference sequence). The CDR3 is 14 amino acids. The germline V and J ends were trimmed by 3 bases and 1 base, with 9 bases remaining between them. CDR3 in amino acids: CASSFVGSNYGYTF. The CDR3 DNA sequence: TGTGCCAGCAGTTTCGTAGGGAGTAACTATGGCTACACCTTC.

The chain couples TRBV30 to TRBJ2-2; 9 bases map to TRBD1. CDR3 length: 13 residues. The V segment lost 7 bases and the J segment 7 bases; nucleotides outside the gene matches: 7. Germline loops: CDR1 GTSNPN, CDR2 SVGIG (reference sequence). In nucleotides, the CDR3 is TGTGCCTTGAACAGGGGGCAGGGCGGGGAGCTGTTTTTT. This codes for CALNRGQGGELFF.

In nucleotides, the CDR3 is TGTGCCAGCAGTTCGCGACAGAACGGGGAGACCCAGTACTTC. This sequence encodes CASSSRQNGETQYF. The rearrangement joins TRBV6-6 to TRBJ2-5; D may be TRBD1 (5 bases). The V and J ends lost 4 bases and 5 bases respectively, with 14 bases between them. The V gene's germline CDR1 is MNHNY and CDR2 SVGAGI (reference sequence). This CDR3 is 14 amino acids long.